These 27 T cell receptor beta chains came from one sample sequenced in a study of human T cells and chemical hapten exposure (dated by TCRdb to 2020 to 2023). Library preparation used 5' RACE. Sequencer: Illumina MiSeq. The raw public reads went through TCRdb reprocessing: fastp at Q25, MiXCR clone calling, in-frame beta chains kept. Entries that share a CDR3 protein sequence are merged under the most common genes and DNA. Within this sample are 110,000 to 150,000 distinct CDR3 sequences, with about 4.3% of them counted one time only. About 1.3% of the sample rests with the top ten. Unfractionated whole blood was collected in Tempus Blood RNA tubes, and total RNA was extracted from that blood. The receptors derive from a female donor in good health.

This clonotype has ten or more counts. V is TRBV6-2 or TRBV6-3 and J is TRBJ1-5; TRBD1 aligns across 7 bases. CDR3 length: 16 residues. Losses at the gene ends were 5 bases for V and 5 bases for J; bases not matched to a gene: 12. Germline CDR1 and CDR2: MNHEY and SVGEGT. The CDR3 DNA follows: TGTGCCAGCAGTCTAAGACAGGGAGACACCGATCAGCCCCAGCATTTT. Residues: CASSLRQGDTDQPQHF.

V gene TRBV30 combines with J gene TRBJ2-2, with D perhaps TRBD2 (6 bases). V was shortened by 4 bases and J by 5 bases, with 8 bases between the two germline ends. The CDR3 covers 12 residues. Germline V gene sequence: CDR1 GTSNPN, CDR2 SVGIG (reference sequence). The CDR3 sequence is CAWTRETGELFF. The CDR3 region has the DNA TGTGCCTGGACCCGGGAGACCGGGGAGCTGTTTTTT.

Many counts were recorded for this clonotype. The genes are TRBV7-2 and TRBJ2-1, with TRBD2 matching over 12 bases. This CDR3 comprises 15 residues. In germline, CDR1 is SGHTA, CDR2 FQGNSA. The V and J ends lost 5 bases and 6 bases, in that order; junction bases with no gene match: 5. CDR3 sequence (DNA): TGTGCCAGCAGCACTAGACTAGCGGGGGCCAATGAGCAGTTCTTC. Translation: CASSTRLAGANEQFF.

This clonotype has a count of ten or more. A much larger clone sits a single nucleotide away, making a read error possible. The V gene is TRBV13, the J gene TRBJ1-2; D perhaps matches TRBD1 (6 bases). The germline CDR1 and CDR2 sequences are PRHDT and FYEKMQ (reference sequence). The CDR3 is made up of 14 amino acids. The germline V and J ends were trimmed by 4 bases and 6 bases, with 15 bases remaining between them. This chain's CDR3 is CASSYNTGTDGYTF. Here the CDR3 DNA reads TGTGCCAGCAGCTATAATACAGGGACCGATGGCTACACCTTC.

In this sample, this clonotype turned up many times. The rearrangement joins TRBV7-8 to TRBJ1-6, with a possible D match to TRBD1 (6 bases). CDR3 length: 15 amino acids. CDR1 is SGHVS, CDR2 FQNEAQ, per germline. V was shortened by 5 bases and J by 10 bases, with 18 bases between the two germline ends. Here the CDR3 DNA reads TGTGCCAGCAGCCCCCCTGGGGGGGCCGGCTCACCCCTCCACTTT. As protein: CASSPPGGAGSPLHF.

This clonotype was seen many times. This chain links TRBV5-1 with TRBJ1-4, with a tentative D call TRBD1 (5 bases). There are 17 residues in the CDR3. The germline V gene has CDR1 SGHRS and CDR2 YFSETQ. The V end lost 1 base, the J end lost 1 base, and 14 bases lay between the germline ends. CDR3 loop: CASSLNPRQLTNEKLFF. The CDR3 DNA reads as TGCGCCAGCAGCTTGAATCCGCGACAGCTAACTAATGAAAAACTGTTTTTT.

This clonotype was picked up many times. The chain is built from TRBV7-9 and TRBJ2-7; unclear D gene. This CDR3 is 16 amino acids long. The V and J ends lost 0 bases and 2 bases respectively, with 14 bases between them. The germline gives CDR1 SEHNR, CDR2 FQNEAQ (reference sequence). DNA for the CDR3: TGTGCCAGCAGCTTAGCGTCGAGTGGCAGAGCCTACGAGCAGTACTTC. Encoded protein: CASSLASSGRAYEQYF.

This clonotype was seen a handful of times. This chain uses TRBV11-2 with TRBJ1-2; D gene unclear. The CDR3 consists of 14 residues. Trimming removed 2 bases from V and 4 bases from J, with 11 bases in between. Germline lookup yields CDR1 SGHAT and CDR2 FQNNGV. In DNA, the CDR3 is TGTGCCAGCAGCTTATTTGGTGGGGTCTATGGCTACACCTTC. It encodes CASSLFGGVYGYTF.

This clonotype showed up just a few times. This chain links TRBV5-1 with TRBJ2-1; 11 nucleotides agree with TRBD2. The CDR3 is 15 amino acids. Per germline, CDR1 SGHRS and CDR2 YFSETQ. The V gene end was trimmed by 7 bases and the J gene end by 5 bases; junction bases not matched to a gene: 8. The CDR3 region has the DNA TGCGCCAGCCAGGAACTAGCGGGGGCCCACAATGAGCAGTTCTTC. Its translation: CASQELAGAHNEQFF.

This clonotype was detected ten times or more. This chain joins TRBV25-1 and TRBJ2-2; D is unresolved. The V gene lost 2 bases and the J gene lost 0 bases, with 7 bases spanning the gap. CDR3 length: 15 residues. Germline V gene sequence: CDR1 MGHDK, CDR2 SYGVNS. The CDR3 protein is CASSELPANTGELFF. The CDR3 bases are TGTGCCAGCAGTGAACTCCCCGCGAACACCGGGGAGCTGTTTTTT.

There are many counts of this clonotype. The CDR3 DNA follows: TGTGCCAGCAGCGTAGGGGGGGGGACCCTCAATGAGCAGTTCTTC. Protein sequence: CASSVGGGTLNEQFF. The V call is TRBV9, the J call TRBJ2-1, with TRBD2 matching 7 bases. This CDR3 contains 15 residues. Germline lookup yields CDR1 SGDLS and CDR2 YYNGEE. Unmatched junction bases numbered 6, after V lost 0 bases and J lost 6 bases.

This clonotype was seen a few times. V usage is TRBV7-2 and J usage is TRBJ2-7; 9 bases align to TRBD1. V lost 1 base to trimming and J lost 2 bases; unmatched junction nucleotides: 9. CDR1 and CDR2 from the germline V gene are SGHTA and FQGNSA. This CDR3 is built from 17 residues. The CDR3 sequence is CASSLVLLGQGTYEQYF. In DNA form, the CDR3 reads TGTGCCAGCAGCTTAGTACTGTTGGGACAGGGAACCTACGAGCAGTACTTC.

This clonotype occurred many times. J is TRBJ1-2 and V is TRBV20-1; D ambiguous. The CDR3 has 13 amino acids. Trimming removed 0 bases at V and 4 bases at J, with 9 bases between. Germline assignment: CDR1 DFQATT and CDR2 SNEGSKA (reference sequence). The DNA for the CDR3 is TGCAGTGCTAGAGATATCTCGGGCTATGGCTACACCTTC. This codes for CSARDISGYGYTF.

This clonotype was picked up many times. J is TRBJ2-1 and V is TRBV24-1, with D perhaps being TRBD1 or TRBD2 (6 bases each). Per germline, CDR1 KGHDR and CDR2 SFDVKD. The CDR3 sequence is 13 residues long. V was cut by 6 bases and J by 9 bases, with 14 bases left in between. The CDR3 DNA follows: TGTGCCACCAGTTTTAGCAGGGGAGGTGAGCAGTTCTTC. Translation: CATSFSRGGEQFF.

This clonotype has at least ten counts. The gene calls are TRBV7-3 and TRBJ1-2, with 8 bases matching TRBD1. Germline CDR1 is SGHTA and CDR2 is FQGTGA. This CDR3 contains 15 residues. V dropped 5 bases and J dropped 8; count of bases not matched to a gene: 13. In nucleotides, the CDR3 is TGTGCCAGCAGCCACCGAGATGGGACAGGCCTGGGCTACACCTTC. Translated, it gives CASSHRDGTGLGYTF.

Concerning this clonotype itself: This could be a read error, since a much larger clone is one nucleotide away. The chain carries TRBV20-1 and TRBJ2-1; 9 bases line up with TRBD2. CDR1 and CDR2 (germline): DFQATT, SNEGSKA (reference sequence). Germline trimming cut 0 bases from V and 9 bases from J; bases unmatched to any gene: 15. This CDR3 is 17 amino acids long. The CDR3 reads CSARDGEWRGGPREQFF. DNA for the CDR3: TGCAGTGCTAGAGATGGGGAGTGGCGGGGGGGTCCGCGTGAGCAGTTCTTC.

The table lists this clonotype with many counts. The chain recombines TRBV24-1 with TRBJ2-1; D could derive from TRBD1 or TRBD2 (5 bases each). The CDR3 is 14 amino acids. Germline CDR1 KGHDR, CDR2 SFDVKD. Trimming shortened V by 6 bases and J by 3 bases, and 11 bases separated the two germline ends. CDR3 sequence: CATSNGAGYNEQFF. The CDR3 bases are TGTGCCACCAGTAATGGGGCGGGCTACAATGAGCAGTTCTTC.

This clonotype was counted many times. V and J are TRBV3-1 and TRBJ2-5; D is uncertain. This CDR3 is 12 amino acids long. In germline, CDR1 is LGHDT, CDR2 YNNKEL (reference sequence). V lost 5 bases and J 2 bases, leaving 6 bases between the germline ends. The CDR3 sequence is CASSLLQETQYF. The CDR3 nucleotides are TGTGCCAGCAGCTTACTTCAAGAGACCCAGTACTTC.

This clonotype occurred many times. The V gene is TRBV5-1, the J gene TRBJ2-3, with D possibly matching TRBD2 (5 bases). Trimming shortened V by 3 bases and J by 0 bases, and 14 bases separated the two germline ends. Germline assignment: CDR1 SGHRS and CDR2 YFSETQ. The CDR3 extends over 16 amino acids. The CDR3 region has the DNA TGCGCCAGCAGCTGGGCGGGTCGGGGAAGCACAGATACGCAGTATTTT. Its translation: CASSWAGRGSTDTQYF.

This clonotype showed up many times. The chain recombines TRBV12-3 or TRBV12-4 with TRBJ2-5, with TRBD2 matching over 10 bases. The CDR3 spans 16 residues. Unmatched junction bases numbered 10, after V lost 5 bases and J lost 4 bases. The CDR3 DNA sequence: TGTGCCAGCAGTGGGACCGGGACTAGCGCCCCAGAGACCCAGTACTTC. Translated, it gives CASSGTGTSAPETQYF.

In this sample, this clonotype turned up many times. The rearrangement uses TRBV20-1 and TRBJ2-7; D is unclear. The CDR3 is made up of 17 amino acids. V was clipped by 0 bases and J by 6 bases, with 24 bases between them. The germline V gene has CDR1 DFQATT and CDR2 SNEGSKA (reference sequence). CDR3 residues: CSARDAQSAAGGREQYF. The CDR3 DNA sequence: TGCAGTGCTAGAGATGCGCAGTCGGCCGCAGGTGGACGCGAGCAGTACTTC.

This clonotype was counted many times. The chain uses TRBV7-8 and TRBJ2-7; D might be TRBD1 or TRBD2, each matching 6 bases. The V end was cut by 7 bases, the J end by 7 bases, with 17 bases between. The CDR3 runs to 13 residues. Germline CDR1 and CDR2: SGHVS and FQNEAQ. In DNA form, the CDR3 reads TGTGCCAGCATCAAGGGGGGTTTGGGGGAGCAGTACTTC. Its protein is CASIKGGLGEQYF.

This clonotype was counted only a few times. The genes are TRBV5-4 and TRBJ1-2; a possible D gene is TRBD1 (5 bases). In germline, CDR1 is SGHNT, CDR2 YYREEE (reference sequence). V gave up 1 base and J gave up 5 bases, with 12 bases separating them. CDR3 length: 14 residues. The DNA of the CDR3 is TGTGCCAGCAGCTTGTCAGGGAGGGGATATGGCTACACCTTC. Its translation: CASSLSGRGYGYTF.

This clonotype was detected many times. The gene calls are TRBV5-1 and TRBJ2-7, with a tentative D call TRBD2 (6 bases). Trimming took 5 bases from V and 5 from J, leaving 20 bases between them. From germline, CDR1 is SGHRS and CDR2 YFSETQ. The CDR3 sequence is 15 residues long. The CDR3 DNA follows: TGCGCCAGCAGACCCGGGACTCACGACCTCCACGAGCAGTACTTC. Amino acids: CASRPGTHDLHEQYF. Full variable domain (missing parts from reference TRBV5-1 and TRBJ2-7): KAGVTQTPRYLIKTRGQQVTLSCSPISGHRSVSWYQQTPGQGLQFLFEYFSETQRNKGNFPGRFSGRQFSNSRSEMNVSTLELGDSALYLCASRPGTHDLHEQYFGPGTRLTVT.

This clonotype was seen at least ten times. The rearrangement joins TRBV29-1 to TRBJ1-4; D gene unclear. CDR1 and CDR2 (germline): SQVTM, ANQGSEA. This CDR3 region has 13 residues. Trimming stripped 2 bases from V and 6 bases from J, with 10 bases between. The CDR3 spells CSVESYGDEKLFF. DNA of the CDR3: TGCAGCGTTGAAAGTTACGGGGATGAAAAACTGTTTTTT.

Ten or more counts support this clonotype. The chain employs TRBV6-5 and TRBJ1-2, with a possible D match to TRBD1 (5 bases). V was shortened by 5 bases and J by 1 base, with 11 bases between the two germline ends. The CDR3 runs 14 residues. Germline CDR1 and CDR2: MNHEY and SVGAGI. The CDR3 DNA reads as TGTGCCAGCAGTAGGGGATTCAATAACTATGGCTACACCTTC. It codes for CASSRGFNNYGYTF.

This clonotype was observed at least ten times. The chain uses TRBV20-1 and TRBJ2-1, with 10 nucleotides matching TRBD2. In germline, CDR1 is DFQATT, CDR2 SNEGSKA (reference sequence). With V trimmed by 4 bases and J by 3 bases, 3 bases remained unmatched. This CDR3 region has 14 residues. CDR3 bases: TGCAGTGCTACTAGCGGGGGCTACTACAATGAGCAGTTCTTC. Encoded protein: CSATSGGYYNEQFF.